Below are 13 T cell receptor beta chains sequenced from a single sample in a study of spatial heterogeneity in lung cancer. Time point denoted: blood at routine non-recurrence follow-up after resection. Using its own MiXCR run on the 5' RACE reads, TCRdb lists one record per CDR3 protein. The repertoire consists of some 10,000 distinct CDR3 sequences, with about 9.5% occurring once and the leading ten covering 30% to 35%. The sequencing here drew on PBMCs, taken at follow-up. These receptors all come from a female donor with early-stage non-small cell lung cancer.

This clonotype was counted at least ten times. The rearrangement uses TRBV6-2 or TRBV6-3 and TRBJ2-1, with 10 bases lining up with TRBD1. This CDR3 has 17 amino acids. J lost 1 base, V lost 5 bases, and 8 bases had no gene match. The germline gives CDR1 MNHEY, CDR2 SVGEGT. The CDR3: CASSLRAGQGSYNEQFF. CDR3 nucleotides: TGTGCCAGCAGTCTTCGAGCGGGACAGGGGTCCTACAATGAGCAGTTCTTC.

By its share, this clonotype is medium-sized. The genes are TRBV7-2 and TRBJ2-5; 8 positions match TRBD2. Germline V gene data show CDR1 as SGHTA and CDR2 as FQGNSA. V gave up 6 bases and J gave up 3 bases; unmatched junction bases: 0. The CDR3 totals 12 residues. CDR3 bases: TGTGCCAGCAGTAGCGGGGAAGAGACCCAGTACTTC. As protein: CASSSGEETQYF. Using reference TRBV7-2 and TRBJ2-5 for the parts outside the CDR3, the full variable domain is GAGVSQSPSNKVTEKGKDVELRCDPISGHTALYWYRQSLGQGLEFLIYFQGNSAPDKSGLPSDRFSAERTGGSVSTLTIQRTQQEDSAVYLCASSSGEETQYFGPGTRLLVL.

This clonotype was seen ten or more times. The chain joins TRBV29-1 to TRBJ2-7; D might be TRBD2 (5 bases). The germline CDR1 and CDR2 sequences are SQVTM and ANQGSEA. Trimming left V 4 bases short and J 6 bases short, with 13 bases between. The length of the CDR3 is 12 residues. CDR3 amino acids: CSVAVGRGEQYF. The DNA for the CDR3 is TGCAGCGTTGCCGTCGGCCGGGGCGAGCAGTACTTC.

At least ten counts were recorded for this clonotype. CDR3 protein: CAIRDIKRGTEAFF. As DNA, the CDR3 is TGTGCCATCAGGGACATCAAGAGAGGGACTGAAGCTTTCTTT. The chain uses TRBV10-3 and TRBJ1-1; perhaps TRBD1 as D (5 bases). The CDR3 contains 14 residues. CDR1 ENHRY and CDR2 SYGVKD come from the germline V gene. The germline V and J ends were trimmed by 6 bases and 5 bases, with 16 bases remaining between them.

In this sample, this clonotype turned up many times. This sequence joins TRBV7-2 and TRBJ2-1, with a possible D match to TRBD2 (6 bases). V shed 5 bases and J shed 6 bases, with 14 bases lying between them. The germline V gene has CDR1 SGHTA and CDR2 FQGNSA. CDR3 length: 14 residues. The CDR3 coding sequence is TGTGCCAGCAGCCAGAGACTAGTTCCCAATGAGCAGTTCTTC. Translating it yields CASSQRLVPNEQFF. The full variable domain, in which reference TRBV7-2 and TRBJ2-1 provide the parts outside the CDR3, is GAGVSQSPSNKVTEKGKDVELRCDPISGHTALYWYRQSLGQGLEFLIYFQGNSAPDKSGLPSDRFSAERTGGSVSTLTIQRTQQEDSAVYLCASSQRLVPNEQFFGPGTRLTVL.

By sample share, this clonotype is large (0.1 to 1%). This rearrangement joins TRBV6-5 to TRBJ2-1; D is perhaps TRBD2 (5 bases). The germline V and J ends were trimmed by 5 bases and 7 bases, with 9 bases remaining between them. CDR3 size: 12 residues. Germline V CDR1 and CDR2: MNHEY, SVGAGI. The CDR3 sequence: CASSPLGNEQFF. The CDR3 bases are TGTGCCAGCAGTCCACTAGGAAATGAGCAGTTCTTC.

This clonotype has at least ten counts. The rearrangement joins TRBV11-2 to TRBJ2-5, with a possible D match to TRBD1 (6 bases). The germline V gene encodes CDR1 SGHAT and CDR2 FQNNGV. This CDR3 has 17 residues. Trimming shortened V by 1 base and J by 4 bases, and 19 bases separated the two germline ends. The CDR3 region has the DNA TGTGCCAGCAGCTTAGTAGAACGGACAGTTCTAAGAGAGACCCAGTACTTC. Amino acids: CASSLVERTVLRETQYF.

This clonotype was seen at least ten times. V usage is TRBV7-9 and J usage is TRBJ2-7; D unresolved. CDR1 and CDR2 from the germline V gene are SEHNR and FQNEAQ (reference sequence). V dropped 8 bases and J dropped 2 bases, with 7 bases sitting between them. The CDR3 sequence is 11 residues long. In DNA, the CDR3 is TGTGCCAGCGTGGATGCCTACGAGCAGTACTTC. Protein sequence: CASVDAYEQYF.

This clonotype rates as medium-sized. V and J are TRBV2 and TRBJ2-2; D is unclear. Germline CDR1 reads SNHLY; CDR2 reads FYNNEI. This CDR3 spans 14 amino acids. Trimming removed 7 bases from V and 3 bases from J, with 12 bases in between. The CDR3 protein is CASTPGWDTGELFF. CDR3 coding DNA: TGTGCCAGCACCCCCGGATGGGACACCGGGGAGCTGTTTTTT.

CDR3 DNA: TGCGCCAGCAGAGGGGCAGGGGCCCAGAACACTGAAGCTTTCTTT. Encoded protein: CASRGAGAQNTEAFF. The rearrangement joins TRBV5-1 to TRBJ1-1; tentative D call: TRBD1 (6 bases). In germline, CDR1 is SGHRS, CDR2 YFSETQ. Trimming stripped 5 bases from V and 1 base from J, with 15 bases between. This CDR3 contains 15 residues.

With regard to this clonotype: Given a much more abundant clone one base away, this may be a read error. The chain recombines TRBV2 with TRBJ2-7; D assignment may be TRBD1 or TRBD2 (5 bases each). The CDR3 length is 10 residues. Germline assignment: CDR1 SNHLY and CDR2 FYNNEI. V was trimmed by 7 bases and J by 7 bases, leaving 8 bases between them. For the CDR3, the DNA is TGTGCCAGCAATGAGGGGGAGCAGTACTTC. Translated: CASNEGEQYF.

V gene TRBV10-3 combines with J gene TRBJ1-6, with TRBD1 as a possible D gene (5 bases). This CDR3 region has 13 residues. The V end was cut by 11 bases, the J end by 5 bases, with 13 bases between. Germline CDR1 is ENHRY and CDR2 is SYGVKD. CDR3 coding DNA: TGTGCCGTAGGGACTGTCGATAATTCACCCCTCCACTTT. Its protein is CAVGTVDNSPLHF.

This clonotype came up many times. The rearrangement links TRBV7-2 to TRBJ2-3; D might be TRBD1 or TRBD2, each matching 5 bases. The CDR3 length is 16 residues. V lost 5 bases, J lost 4 bases, and 19 bases lay in between. CDR1 and CDR2 (germline): SGHTA, FQGNSA. In DNA, the CDR3 is TGTGCCAGCAGCCCAGGGACGTTCCGGATCGCAGATACGCAGTATTTT. It yields the protein CASSPGTFRIADTQYF.